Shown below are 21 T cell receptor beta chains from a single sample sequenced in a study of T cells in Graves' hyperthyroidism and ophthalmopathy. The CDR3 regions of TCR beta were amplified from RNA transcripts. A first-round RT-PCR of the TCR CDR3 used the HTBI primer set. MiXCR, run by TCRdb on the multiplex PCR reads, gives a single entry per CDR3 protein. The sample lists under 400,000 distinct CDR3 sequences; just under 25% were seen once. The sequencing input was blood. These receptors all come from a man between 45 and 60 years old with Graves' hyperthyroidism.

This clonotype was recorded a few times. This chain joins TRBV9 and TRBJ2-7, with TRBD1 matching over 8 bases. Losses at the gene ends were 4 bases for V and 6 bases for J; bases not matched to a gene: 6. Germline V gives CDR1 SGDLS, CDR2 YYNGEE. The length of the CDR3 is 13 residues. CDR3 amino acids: CASSPPTGAEQYF. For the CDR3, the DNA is TGTGCCAGCAGCCCCCCGACAGGGGCCGAGCAGTACTTC.

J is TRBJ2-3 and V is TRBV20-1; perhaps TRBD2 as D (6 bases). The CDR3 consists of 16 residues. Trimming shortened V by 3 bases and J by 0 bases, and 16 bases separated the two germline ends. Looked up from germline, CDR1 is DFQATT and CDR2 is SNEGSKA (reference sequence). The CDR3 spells CSASRASAASTDTQYF. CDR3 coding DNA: TGCAGTGCTAGTAGGGCTAGCGCAGCTAGCACAGATACGCAGTATTTT.

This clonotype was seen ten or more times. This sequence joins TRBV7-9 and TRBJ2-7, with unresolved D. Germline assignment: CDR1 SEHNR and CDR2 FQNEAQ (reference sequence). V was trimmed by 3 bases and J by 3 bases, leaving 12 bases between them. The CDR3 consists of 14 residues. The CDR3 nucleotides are TGTGCCAGCAGCTTCGTTCAGTCCGACTACGAGCAGTACTTC. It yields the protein CASSFVQSDYEQYF.

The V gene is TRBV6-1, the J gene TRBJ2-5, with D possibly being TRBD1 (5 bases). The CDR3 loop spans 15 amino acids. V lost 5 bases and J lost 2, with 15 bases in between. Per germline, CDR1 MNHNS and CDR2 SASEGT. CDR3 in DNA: TGTGCCAGCAGTTTGAGTCAGGGTGTTCAAGAGACCCAGTACTTC. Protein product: CASSLSQGVQETQYF.

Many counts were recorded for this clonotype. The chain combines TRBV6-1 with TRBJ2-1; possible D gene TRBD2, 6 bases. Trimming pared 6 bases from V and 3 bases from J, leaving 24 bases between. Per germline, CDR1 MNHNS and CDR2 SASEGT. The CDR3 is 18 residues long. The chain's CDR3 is CASRHWGVGRSHYNEQFF. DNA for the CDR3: TGTGCCAGCAGGCACTGGGGGGTTGGACGGTCCCACTACAATGAGCAGTTCTTC.

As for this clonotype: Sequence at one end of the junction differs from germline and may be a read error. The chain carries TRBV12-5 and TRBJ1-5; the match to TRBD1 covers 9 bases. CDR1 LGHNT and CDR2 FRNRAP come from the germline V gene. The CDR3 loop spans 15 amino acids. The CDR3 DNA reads TGTGCTAGTGGCTTGGGGACAGGGAACCTTCAGCCCCAGCATTTT. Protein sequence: CASGLGTGNLQPQHF.

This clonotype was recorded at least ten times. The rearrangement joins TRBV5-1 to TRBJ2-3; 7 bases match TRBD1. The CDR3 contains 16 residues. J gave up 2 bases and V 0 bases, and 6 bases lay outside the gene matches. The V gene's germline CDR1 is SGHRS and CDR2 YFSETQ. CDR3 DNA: TGCGCCAGCAGCTTGGACACAGGGGTCCACACAGATACGCAGTATTTT. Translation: CASSLDTGVHTDTQYF.

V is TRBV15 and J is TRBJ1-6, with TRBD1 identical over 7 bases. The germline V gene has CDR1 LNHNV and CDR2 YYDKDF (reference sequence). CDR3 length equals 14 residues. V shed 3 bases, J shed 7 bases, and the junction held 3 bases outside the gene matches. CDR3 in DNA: TGTGCCACCAGCAGGACAGGGACCAATTCACCCCTCCACTTT. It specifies CATSRTGTNSPLHF.

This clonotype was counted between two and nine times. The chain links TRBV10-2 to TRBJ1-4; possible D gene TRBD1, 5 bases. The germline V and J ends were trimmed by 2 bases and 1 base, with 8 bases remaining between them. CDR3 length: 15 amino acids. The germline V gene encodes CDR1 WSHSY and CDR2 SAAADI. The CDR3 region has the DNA TGCGCCAGCAGTGAGGATGGGGGAACTAATGAAAAACTGTTTTTT. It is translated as CASSEDGGTNEKLFF.

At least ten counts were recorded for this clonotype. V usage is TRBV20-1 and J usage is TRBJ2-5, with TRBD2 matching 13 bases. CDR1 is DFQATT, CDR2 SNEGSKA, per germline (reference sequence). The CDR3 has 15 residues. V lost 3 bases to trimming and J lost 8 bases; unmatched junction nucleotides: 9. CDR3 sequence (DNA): TGCAGTGCTAGTTCCGGGACTAGCGGGATGGATACCCAGTACTTC. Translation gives CSASSGTSGMDTQYF.

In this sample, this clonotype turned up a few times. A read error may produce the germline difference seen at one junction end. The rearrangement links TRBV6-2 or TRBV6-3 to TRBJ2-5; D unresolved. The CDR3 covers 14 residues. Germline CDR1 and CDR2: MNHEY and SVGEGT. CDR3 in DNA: TGTACCAGCAGTTACCTGGACCATCAAGAGACCCAGTACTTC. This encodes CTSSYLDHQETQYF.

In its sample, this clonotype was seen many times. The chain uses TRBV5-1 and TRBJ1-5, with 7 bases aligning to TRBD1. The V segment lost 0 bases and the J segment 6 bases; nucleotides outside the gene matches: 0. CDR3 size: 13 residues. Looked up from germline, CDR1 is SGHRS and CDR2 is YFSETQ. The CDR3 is CASSLGQGQPQHF. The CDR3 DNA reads TGCGCCAGCAGCTTGGGACAGGGTCAGCCCCAGCATTTT. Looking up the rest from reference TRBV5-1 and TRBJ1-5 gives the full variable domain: KAGVTQTPRYLIKTRGQQVTLSCSPISGHRSVSWYQQTPGQGLQFLFEYFSETQRNKGNFPGRFSGRQFSNSRSEMNVSTLELGDSALYLCASSLGQGQPQHFGDGTRLSIL.

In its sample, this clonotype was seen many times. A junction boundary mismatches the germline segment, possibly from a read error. CDR3 DNA: TGTGCCAGCAGCCTTTATTACGAGCAGTACTTC. This translates into CASSLYYEQYF. The chain joins TRBV5-1 to TRBJ2-7; unclear D gene. CDR3 length: 11 amino acids. Germline-derived CDR1 and CDR2 are SGHRS and YFSETQ.

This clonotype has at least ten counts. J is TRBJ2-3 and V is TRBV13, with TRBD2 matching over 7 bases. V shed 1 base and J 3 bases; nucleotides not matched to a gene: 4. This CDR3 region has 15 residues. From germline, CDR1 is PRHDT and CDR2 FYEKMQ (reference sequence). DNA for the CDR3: TGTGCCAGCAGCTTAGAACGGGAGGTAACAGATACGCAGTATTTT. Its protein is CASSLEREVTDTQYF.

The CDR3 spells CASSIRRTGNTIYF. As DNA, the CDR3 is TGTGCCAGTAGTATTCGTCGTACTGGAAACACCATATATTTT. The V and J genes are TRBV19 and TRBJ1-3; D gene ambiguous. Germline loops: CDR1 LNHDA, CDR2 SQIVND (reference sequence). Trimming cost V 3 bases and J 2 bases, with 8 bases left between them. The CDR3 consists of 14 residues.

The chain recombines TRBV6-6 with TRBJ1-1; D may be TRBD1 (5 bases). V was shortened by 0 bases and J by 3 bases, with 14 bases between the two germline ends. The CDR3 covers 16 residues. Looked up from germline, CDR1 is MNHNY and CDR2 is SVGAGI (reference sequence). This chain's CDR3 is CASSYSSGGPHTEAFF. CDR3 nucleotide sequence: TGTGCCAGCAGTTACTCTTCTGGGGGTCCTCACACTGAAGCTTTCTTT.

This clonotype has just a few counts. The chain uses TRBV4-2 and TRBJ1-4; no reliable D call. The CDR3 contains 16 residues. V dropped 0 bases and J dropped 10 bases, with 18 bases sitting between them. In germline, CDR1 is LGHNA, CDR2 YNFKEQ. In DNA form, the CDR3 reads TGTGCCAGCAGCCAAGACGGGTCGGCCGCCTCGGGAAAACTGTTTTTT. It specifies CASSQDGSAASGKLFF.

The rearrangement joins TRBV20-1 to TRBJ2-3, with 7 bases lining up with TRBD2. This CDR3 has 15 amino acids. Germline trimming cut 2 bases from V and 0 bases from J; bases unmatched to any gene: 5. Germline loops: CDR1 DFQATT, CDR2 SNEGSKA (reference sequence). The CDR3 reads CSARKLSGSTDTQYF. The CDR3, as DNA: TGCAGTGCTAGAAAGCTTAGCGGGAGCACAGATACGCAGTATTTT.

CDR3 sequence reads: CSARAPWGDYGYTF. The CDR3 DNA sequence: TGCAGTGCTAGAGCCCCGTGGGGTGACTATGGCTACACCTTC. V usage is TRBV20-1 and J usage is TRBJ1-2; D ambiguous. The V gene's germline CDR1 is DFQATT and CDR2 SNEGSKA (reference sequence). V gave up 1 base and J gave up 3 bases, with 12 bases separating them. The CDR3 totals 14 residues.

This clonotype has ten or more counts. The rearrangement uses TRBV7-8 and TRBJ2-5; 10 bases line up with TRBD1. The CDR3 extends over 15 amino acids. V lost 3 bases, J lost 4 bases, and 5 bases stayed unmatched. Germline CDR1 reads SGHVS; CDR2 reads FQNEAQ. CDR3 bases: TGTGCCAGCAGCTTCGTCGGACAGGGGGTAGAGACCCAGTACTTC. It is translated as CASSFVGQGVETQYF.

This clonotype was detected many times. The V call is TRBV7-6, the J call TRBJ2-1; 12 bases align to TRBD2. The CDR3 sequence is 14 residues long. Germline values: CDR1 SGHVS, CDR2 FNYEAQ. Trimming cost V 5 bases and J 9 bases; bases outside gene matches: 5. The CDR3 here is CASSPGLAGPEQFF. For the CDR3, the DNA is TGTGCCAGCAGCCCCGGACTAGCGGGGCCTGAGCAGTTCTTC.